Sequencing of this T cell receptor beta chain was carried out in a study of blood T cell repertoires in COVID-19. Overall study: Sites in the United States, Italy and Spain provided acute and convalescent COVID-19 samples. PBMCs, B-cell-depleted T cells, or T cells provided the cDNA or gDNA that made up the material.

Using immunoSEQ multiplex PCR, the repertoire was profiled, and TCRdb retains in-frame clones only, with some absent. The sample holds about 110,000 clones, under 80% seen once. The clonotype originates from a woman between 70 and 85 years old with acute or convalescent COVID-19. The sequenced sample was peripheral blood.

The CDR3 loop is CASRIRDRDNSPLHF. As DNA, the CDR3 is TGTGCCAGCAGGATCCGGGACAGGGATAATTCACCCCTCCACTTT. This chain joins TRBV6-5 and TRBJ1-6; 9 positions agree with TRBD1. Germline CDR1 reads MNHEY; CDR2 reads SVGAGI. The length of the CDR3 is 15 residues. Germline trimming cut 6 bases from V and 5 bases from J; bases unmatched to any gene: 5.